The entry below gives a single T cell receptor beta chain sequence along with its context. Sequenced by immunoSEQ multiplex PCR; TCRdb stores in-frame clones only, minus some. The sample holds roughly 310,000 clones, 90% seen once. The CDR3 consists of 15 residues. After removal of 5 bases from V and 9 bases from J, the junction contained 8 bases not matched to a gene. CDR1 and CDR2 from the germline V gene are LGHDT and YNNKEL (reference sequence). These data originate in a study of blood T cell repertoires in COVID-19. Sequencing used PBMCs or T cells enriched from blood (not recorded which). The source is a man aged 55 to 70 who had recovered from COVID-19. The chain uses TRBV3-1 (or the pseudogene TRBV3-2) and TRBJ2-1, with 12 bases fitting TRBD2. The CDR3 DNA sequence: TGTGCCAGCAGCTCGACTAGCGGGGGACGTAGTGAGCAGTTCTTC. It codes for CASSSTSGGRSEQFF.